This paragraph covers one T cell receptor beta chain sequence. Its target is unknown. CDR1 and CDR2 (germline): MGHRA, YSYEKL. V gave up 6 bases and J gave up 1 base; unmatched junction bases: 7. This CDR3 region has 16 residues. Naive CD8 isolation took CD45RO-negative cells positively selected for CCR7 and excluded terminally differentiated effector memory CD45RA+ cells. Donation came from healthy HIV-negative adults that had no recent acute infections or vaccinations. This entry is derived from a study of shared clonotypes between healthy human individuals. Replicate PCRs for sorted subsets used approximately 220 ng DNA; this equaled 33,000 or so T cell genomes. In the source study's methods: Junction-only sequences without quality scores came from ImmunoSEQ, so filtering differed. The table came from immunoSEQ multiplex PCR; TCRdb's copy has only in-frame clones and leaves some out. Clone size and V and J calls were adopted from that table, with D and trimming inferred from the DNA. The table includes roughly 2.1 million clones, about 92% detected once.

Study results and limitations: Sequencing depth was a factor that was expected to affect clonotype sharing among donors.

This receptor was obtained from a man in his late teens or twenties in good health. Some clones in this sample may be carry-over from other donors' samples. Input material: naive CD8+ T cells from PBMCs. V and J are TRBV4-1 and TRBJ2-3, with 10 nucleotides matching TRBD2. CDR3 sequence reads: CASREREGGGTDTQYF. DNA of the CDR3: TGCGCCAGCAGAGAGCGGGAGGGTGGAGGCACAGATACGCAGTATTTT.